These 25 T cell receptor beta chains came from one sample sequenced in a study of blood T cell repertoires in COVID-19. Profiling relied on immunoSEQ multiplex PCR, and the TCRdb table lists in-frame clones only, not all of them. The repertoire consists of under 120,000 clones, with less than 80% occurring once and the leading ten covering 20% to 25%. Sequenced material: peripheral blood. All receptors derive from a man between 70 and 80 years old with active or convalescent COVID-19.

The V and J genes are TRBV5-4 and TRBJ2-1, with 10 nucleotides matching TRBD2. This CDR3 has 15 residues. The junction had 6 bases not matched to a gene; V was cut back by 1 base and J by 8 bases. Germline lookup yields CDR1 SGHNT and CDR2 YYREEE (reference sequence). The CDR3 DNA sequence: TGTGCCAGCAGCTTGAGAAGCGGGAGGGCCGATGAGCAGTTCTTC. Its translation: CASSLRSGRADEQFF.

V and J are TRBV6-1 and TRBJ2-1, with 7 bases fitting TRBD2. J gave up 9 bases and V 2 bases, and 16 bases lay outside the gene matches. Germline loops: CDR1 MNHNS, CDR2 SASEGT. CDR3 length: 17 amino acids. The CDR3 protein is CASSEPHPWTREGEQFF. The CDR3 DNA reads TGTGCCAGCAGTGAACCCCATCCCTGGACTAGGGAGGGTGAGCAGTTCTTC.

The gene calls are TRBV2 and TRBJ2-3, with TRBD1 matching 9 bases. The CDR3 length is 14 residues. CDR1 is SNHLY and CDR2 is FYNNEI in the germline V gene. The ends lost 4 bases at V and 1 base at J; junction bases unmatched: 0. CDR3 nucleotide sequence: TGTGCCAGCAGTGGGGACAGGGGCACAGATACGCAGTATTTT. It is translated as CASSGDRGTDTQYF.

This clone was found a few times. DNA for the CDR3: TGTGCCAGCACCGACTACCGGTGGGGCTACACCTTC. Translated, it gives CASTDYRWGYTF. The rearrangement joins TRBV6-5 to TRBJ1-2; D is uncertain. Trimming removed 7 bases from V and 8 bases from J, with 14 bases in between. The germline V gene encodes CDR1 MNHEY and CDR2 SVGAGI. The CDR3 extends over 12 amino acids.

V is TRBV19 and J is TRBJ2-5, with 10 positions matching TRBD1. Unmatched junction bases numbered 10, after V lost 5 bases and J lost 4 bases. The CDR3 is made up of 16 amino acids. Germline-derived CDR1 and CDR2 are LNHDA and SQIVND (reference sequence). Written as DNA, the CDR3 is TGTGCCAGTAGTTTGGGACAGGGGAATATCGGAGAGACCCAGTACTTC. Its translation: CASSLGQGNIGETQYF.

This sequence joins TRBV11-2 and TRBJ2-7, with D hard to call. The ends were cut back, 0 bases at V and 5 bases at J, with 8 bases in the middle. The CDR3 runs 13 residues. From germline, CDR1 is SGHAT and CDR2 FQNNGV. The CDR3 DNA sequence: TGTGCCAGCAGCTTAGAAGAGGTCAACGAGCAGTACTTC. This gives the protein CASSLEEVNEQYF. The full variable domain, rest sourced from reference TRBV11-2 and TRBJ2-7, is EAGVAQSPRYKIIEKRQSVAFWCNPISGHATLYWYQQILGQGPKLLIQFQNNGVVDDSQLPKDRFSAERLKGVDSTLKIQPAKLEDSAVYLCASSLEEVNEQYFGPGTRLTVT.

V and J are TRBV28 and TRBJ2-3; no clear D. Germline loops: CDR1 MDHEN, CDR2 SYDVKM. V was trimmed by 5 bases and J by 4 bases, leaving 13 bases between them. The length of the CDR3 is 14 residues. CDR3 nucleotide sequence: TGTGCCAGCAGTCTCCCCGTGGCCCCAGATACGCAGTATTTT. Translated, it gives CASSLPVAPDTQYF.

CDR3 coding DNA: TGTGCCAGCAGCGCCGAACTCTCGTCCATCTATGGCTACACCTTC. Protein sequence: CASSAELSSIYGYTF. The J gene is TRBJ1-2, the V gene TRBV7-9, with D unresolved. The germline V gene encodes CDR1 SEHNR and CDR2 FQNEAQ (reference sequence). Trimming removed 5 bases at V and 4 bases at J, with 17 bases between. The CDR3 consists of 15 residues. The variable domain in full, completed from reference TRBV7-9 and TRBJ1-2, reads DTGVSQNPRHKITKRGQNVTFRCDPISEHNRLYWYRQTLGQGPEFLTYFQNEAQLEKSRLLSDRFSAERPKGSFSTLEIQRTEQGDSAMYLCASSAELSSIYGYTFGSGTRLTVV.

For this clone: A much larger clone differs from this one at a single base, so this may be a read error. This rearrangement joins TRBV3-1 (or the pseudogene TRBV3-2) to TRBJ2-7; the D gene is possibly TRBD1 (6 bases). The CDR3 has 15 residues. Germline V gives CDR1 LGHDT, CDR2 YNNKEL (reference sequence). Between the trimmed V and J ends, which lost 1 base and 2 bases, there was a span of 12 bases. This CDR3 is CASSQGTVRTYEQYF. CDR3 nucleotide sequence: TGTGCCAGCAGCCAAGGGACAGTAAGAACCTACGAGCAGTACTTC.

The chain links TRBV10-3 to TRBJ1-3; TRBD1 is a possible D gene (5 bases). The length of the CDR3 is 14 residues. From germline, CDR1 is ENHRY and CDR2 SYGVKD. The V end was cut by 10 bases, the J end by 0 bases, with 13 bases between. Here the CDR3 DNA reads TGTGCCACGGCGGGCGGGGGCTCTGGAAACACCATATATTTT. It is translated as CATAGGGSGNTIYF.

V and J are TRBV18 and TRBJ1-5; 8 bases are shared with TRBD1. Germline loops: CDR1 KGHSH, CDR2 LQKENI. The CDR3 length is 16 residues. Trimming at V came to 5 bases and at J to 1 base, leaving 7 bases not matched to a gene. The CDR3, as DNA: TGTGCCAGCTCATCCCAGGGGGCGCGGAGCAATCAGCCCCAGCATTTT. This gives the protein CASSSQGARSNQPQHF.

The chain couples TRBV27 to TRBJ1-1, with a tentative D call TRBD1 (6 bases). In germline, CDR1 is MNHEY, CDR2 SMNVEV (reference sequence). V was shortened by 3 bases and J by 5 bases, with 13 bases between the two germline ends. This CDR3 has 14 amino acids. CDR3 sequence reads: CASSLAGQGTEAFF. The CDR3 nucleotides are TGTGCCAGCAGTTTGGCAGGGCAGGGGACTGAAGCTTTCTTT.

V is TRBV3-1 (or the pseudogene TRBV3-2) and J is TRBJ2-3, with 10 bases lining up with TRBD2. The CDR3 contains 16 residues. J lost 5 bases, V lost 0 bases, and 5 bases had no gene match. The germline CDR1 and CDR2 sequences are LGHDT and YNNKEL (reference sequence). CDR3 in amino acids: CASSQDAASGGDTQYF. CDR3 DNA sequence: TGTGCCAGCAGCCAAGATGCGGCTAGCGGGGGAGATACGCAGTATTTT.

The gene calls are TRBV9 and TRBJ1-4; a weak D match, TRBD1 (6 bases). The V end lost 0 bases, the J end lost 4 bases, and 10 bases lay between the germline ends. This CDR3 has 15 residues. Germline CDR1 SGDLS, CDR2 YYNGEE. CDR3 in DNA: TGTGCCAGCAGCGTAGGAGGACAGCTTAATGAAAAACTGTTTTTT. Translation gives CASSVGGQLNEKLFF.

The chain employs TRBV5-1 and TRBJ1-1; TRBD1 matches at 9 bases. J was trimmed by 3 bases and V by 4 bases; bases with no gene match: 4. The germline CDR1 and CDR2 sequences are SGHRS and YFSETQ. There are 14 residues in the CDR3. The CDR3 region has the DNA TGCGCCAGCAGCCCACAGGGGGCCTACACTGAAGCTTTCTTT. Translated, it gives CASSPQGAYTEAFF.

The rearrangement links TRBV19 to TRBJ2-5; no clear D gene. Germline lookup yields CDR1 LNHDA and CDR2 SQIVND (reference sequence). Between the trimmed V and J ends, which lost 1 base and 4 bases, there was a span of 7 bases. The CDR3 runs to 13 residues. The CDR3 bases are TGTGCCAGTAGTATAGGCAGGTTAGAGACCCAGTACTTC. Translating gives CASSIGRLETQYF.

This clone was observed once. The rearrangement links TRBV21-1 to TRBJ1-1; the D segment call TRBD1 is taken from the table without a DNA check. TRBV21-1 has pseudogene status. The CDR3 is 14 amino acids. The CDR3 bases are TGTGCCAGCAGCAAGCAGGGTAGGAGCACTGAAGCTTTCTTT. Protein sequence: CASSKQGRSTEAFF.

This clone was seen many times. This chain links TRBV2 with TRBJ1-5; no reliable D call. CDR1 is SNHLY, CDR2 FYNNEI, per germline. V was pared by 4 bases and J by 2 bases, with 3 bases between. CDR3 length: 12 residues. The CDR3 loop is CASSVGNQPQHF. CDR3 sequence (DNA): TGTGCCAGCAGTGTAGGCAATCAGCCCCAGCATTTT.

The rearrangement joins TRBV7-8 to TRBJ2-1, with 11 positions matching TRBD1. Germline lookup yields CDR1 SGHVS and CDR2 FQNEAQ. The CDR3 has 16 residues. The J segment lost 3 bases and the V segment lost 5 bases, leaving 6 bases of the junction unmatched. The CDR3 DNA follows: TGTGCCAGCAGCCAAGGGACAGGGGGTATCTACAATGAGCAGTTCTTC. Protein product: CASSQGTGGIYNEQFF.

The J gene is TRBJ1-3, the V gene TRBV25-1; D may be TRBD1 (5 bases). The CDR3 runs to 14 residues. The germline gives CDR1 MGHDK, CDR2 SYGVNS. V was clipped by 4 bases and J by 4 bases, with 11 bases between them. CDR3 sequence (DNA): TGTGCCAGCAGTGTAGGGGTACAAGGAAACACCATATATTTT. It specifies CASSVGVQGNTIYF.

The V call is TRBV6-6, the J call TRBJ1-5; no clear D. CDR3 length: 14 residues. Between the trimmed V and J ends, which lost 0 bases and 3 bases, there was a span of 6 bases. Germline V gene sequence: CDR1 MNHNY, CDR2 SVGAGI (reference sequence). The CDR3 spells CASSYSQDNQPQHF. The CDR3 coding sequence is TGTGCCAGCAGTTACTCGCAGGACAATCAGCCCCAGCATTTT.

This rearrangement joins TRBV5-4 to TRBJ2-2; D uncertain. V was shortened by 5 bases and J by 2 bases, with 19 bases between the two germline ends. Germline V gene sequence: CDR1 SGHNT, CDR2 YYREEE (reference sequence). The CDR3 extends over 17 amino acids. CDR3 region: CASRSGAYGSNTGELFF. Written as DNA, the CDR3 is TGTGCCAGCAGATCGGGTGCGTACGGATCAAACACCGGGGAGCTGTTTTTT.

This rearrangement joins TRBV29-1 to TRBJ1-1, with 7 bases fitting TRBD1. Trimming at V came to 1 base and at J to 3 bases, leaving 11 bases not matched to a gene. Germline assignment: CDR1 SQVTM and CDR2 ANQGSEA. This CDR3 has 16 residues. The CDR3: CSVEAWDSGVDTEAFF. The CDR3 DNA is TGCAGCGTTGAAGCGTGGGACAGCGGAGTCGACACTGAAGCTTTCTTT.

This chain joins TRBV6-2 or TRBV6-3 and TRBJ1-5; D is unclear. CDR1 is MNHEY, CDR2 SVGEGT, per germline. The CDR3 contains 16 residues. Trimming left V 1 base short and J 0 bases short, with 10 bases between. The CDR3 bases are TGTGCCAGCAGTTACTTTGGTTCCTATAGCAATCAGCCCCAGCATTTT. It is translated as CASSYFGSYSNQPQHF.

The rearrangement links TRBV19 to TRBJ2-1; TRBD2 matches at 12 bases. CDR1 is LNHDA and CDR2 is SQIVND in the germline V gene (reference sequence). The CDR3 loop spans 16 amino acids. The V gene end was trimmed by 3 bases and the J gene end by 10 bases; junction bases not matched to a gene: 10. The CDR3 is CASSMVGLAGRREQFF. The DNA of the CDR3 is TGTGCCAGTAGTATGGTAGGACTAGCGGGAAGGAGGGAGCAGTTCTTC.